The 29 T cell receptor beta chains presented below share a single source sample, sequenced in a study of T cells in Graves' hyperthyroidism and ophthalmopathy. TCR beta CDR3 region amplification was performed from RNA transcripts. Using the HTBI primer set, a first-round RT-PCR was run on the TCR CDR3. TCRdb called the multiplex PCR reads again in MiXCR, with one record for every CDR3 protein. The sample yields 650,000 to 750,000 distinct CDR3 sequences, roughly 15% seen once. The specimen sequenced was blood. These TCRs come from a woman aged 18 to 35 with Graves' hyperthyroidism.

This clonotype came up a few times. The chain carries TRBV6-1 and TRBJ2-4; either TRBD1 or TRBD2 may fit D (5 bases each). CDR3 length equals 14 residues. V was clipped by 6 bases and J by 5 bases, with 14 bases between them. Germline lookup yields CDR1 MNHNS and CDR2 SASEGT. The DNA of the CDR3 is TGTGCCAGCAGATCCTGGGGGAGAGAAAACATTCAGTACTTC. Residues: CASRSWGRENIQYF.

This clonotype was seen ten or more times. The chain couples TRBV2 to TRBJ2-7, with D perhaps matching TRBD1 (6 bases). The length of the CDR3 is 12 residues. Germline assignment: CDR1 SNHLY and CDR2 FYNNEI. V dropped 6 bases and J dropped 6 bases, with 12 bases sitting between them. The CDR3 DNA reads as TGTGCCAGCAGCTTTACAGGGACCGAGCAGTACTTC. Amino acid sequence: CASSFTGTEQYF.

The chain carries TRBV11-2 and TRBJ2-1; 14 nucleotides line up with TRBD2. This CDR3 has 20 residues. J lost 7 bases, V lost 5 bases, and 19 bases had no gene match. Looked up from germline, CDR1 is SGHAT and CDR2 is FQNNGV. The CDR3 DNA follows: TGTGCCAGCAGCGAACTAGGGGGAGGACTAGCGGGAGGTCGTAGGAATGAGCAGTTCTTC. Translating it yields CASSELGGGLAGGRRNEQFF.

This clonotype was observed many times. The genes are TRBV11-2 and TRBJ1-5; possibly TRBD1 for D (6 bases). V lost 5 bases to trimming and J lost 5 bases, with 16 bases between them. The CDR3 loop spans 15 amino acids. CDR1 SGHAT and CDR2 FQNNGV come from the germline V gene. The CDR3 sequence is CASSQTGFPDQPQHF. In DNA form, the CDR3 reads TGTGCCAGCAGCCAAACAGGGTTCCCGGATCAGCCCCAGCATTTT.

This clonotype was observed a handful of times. CDR3 in DNA: TGCAGTGCTAGAGATCGTCAGCCAATCTCCTACAATGAGCAGTTCTTC. This gives the protein CSARDRQPISYNEQFF. The genes are TRBV20-1 and TRBJ2-1; D is unclear. This CDR3 is 16 amino acids long. Per the germline V gene, CDR1 is DFQATT and CDR2 is SNEGSKA (reference sequence). V was trimmed by 0 bases and J by 0 bases, leaving 12 bases between them.

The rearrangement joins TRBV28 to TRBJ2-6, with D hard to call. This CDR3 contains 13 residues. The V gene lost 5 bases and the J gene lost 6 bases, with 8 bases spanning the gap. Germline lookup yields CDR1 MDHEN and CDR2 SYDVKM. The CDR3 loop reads CASSVTEANVLTF. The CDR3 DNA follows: TGTGCCAGCAGTGTGACTGAGGCCAACGTCCTGACTTTC.

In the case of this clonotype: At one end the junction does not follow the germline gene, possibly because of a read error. The CDR3 reads CASSYDASGHTGGLFF. DNA for the CDR3: TGTGCCAGCAGTTACGACGCTAGCGGTCACACAGGGGGGCTGTTTTTT. The chain joins TRBV6-2 or TRBV6-3 to TRBJ2-2, with a possible D match to TRBD1 (8 bases). The length of the CDR3 is 16 residues. Germline CDR1 reads MNHEY; CDR2 reads SVGEGT.

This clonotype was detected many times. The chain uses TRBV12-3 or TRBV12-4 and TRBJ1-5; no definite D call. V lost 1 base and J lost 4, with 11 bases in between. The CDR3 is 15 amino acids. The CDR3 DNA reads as TGTGCCAGCAGTTTAGGCCCGGACTCAAATCAGCCCCAGCATTTT. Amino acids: CASSLGPDSNQPQHF.

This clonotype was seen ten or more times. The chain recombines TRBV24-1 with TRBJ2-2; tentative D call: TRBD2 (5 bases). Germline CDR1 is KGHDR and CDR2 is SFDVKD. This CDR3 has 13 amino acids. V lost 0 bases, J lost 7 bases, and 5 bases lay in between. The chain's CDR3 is CATSDLEGGELFF. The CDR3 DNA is TGTGCCACCAGTGATTTGGAGGGCGGGGAGCTGTTTTTT.

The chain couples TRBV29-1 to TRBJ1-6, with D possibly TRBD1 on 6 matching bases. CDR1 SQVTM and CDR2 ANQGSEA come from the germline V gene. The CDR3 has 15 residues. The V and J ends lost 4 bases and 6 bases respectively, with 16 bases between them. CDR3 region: CSVAYEGGPNSPLHF. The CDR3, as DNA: TGCAGCGTTGCTTACGAGGGGGGACCTAATTCACCCCTCCACTTT.

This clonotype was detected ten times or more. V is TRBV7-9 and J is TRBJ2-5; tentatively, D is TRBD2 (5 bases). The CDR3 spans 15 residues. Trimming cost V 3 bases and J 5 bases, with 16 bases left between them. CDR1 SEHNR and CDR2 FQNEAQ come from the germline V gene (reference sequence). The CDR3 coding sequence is TGTGCCAGCAGCTTTGGTCCCGGAGGCGAGGAGACCCAGTACTTC. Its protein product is CASSFGPGGEETQYF.

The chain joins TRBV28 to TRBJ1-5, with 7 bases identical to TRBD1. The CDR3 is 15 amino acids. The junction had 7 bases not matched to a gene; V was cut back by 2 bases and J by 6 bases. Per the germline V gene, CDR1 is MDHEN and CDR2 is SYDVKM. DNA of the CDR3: TGTGCCAGCAGTTTACCTTCCAACAGGGGTCAGCCCCAGCATTTT. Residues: CASSLPSNRGQPQHF.

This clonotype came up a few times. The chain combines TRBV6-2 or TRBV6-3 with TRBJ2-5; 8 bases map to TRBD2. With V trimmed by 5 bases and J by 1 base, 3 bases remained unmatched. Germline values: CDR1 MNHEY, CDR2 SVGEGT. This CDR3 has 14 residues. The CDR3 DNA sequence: TGTGCCAGCAGTCATACTAGCGGCCAAGAGACCCAGTACTTC. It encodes CASSHTSGQETQYF.

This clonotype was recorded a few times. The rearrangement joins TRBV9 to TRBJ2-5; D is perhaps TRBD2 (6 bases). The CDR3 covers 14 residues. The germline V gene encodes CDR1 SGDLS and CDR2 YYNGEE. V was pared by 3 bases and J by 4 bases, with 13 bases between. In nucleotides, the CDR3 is TGTGCCAGCAGCGGTCGACTAGGTCGAGAGACCCAGTACTTC. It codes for CASSGRLGRETQYF.

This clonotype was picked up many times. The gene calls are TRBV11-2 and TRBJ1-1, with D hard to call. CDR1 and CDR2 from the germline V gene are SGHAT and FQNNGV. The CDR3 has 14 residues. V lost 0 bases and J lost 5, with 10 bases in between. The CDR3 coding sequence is TGTGCCAGCAGCTTAGATCTGCGGTGGACTGAAGCTTTCTTT. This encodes CASSLDLRWTEAFF. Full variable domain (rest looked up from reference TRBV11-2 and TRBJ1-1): EAGVAQSPRYKIIEKRQSVAFWCNPISGHATLYWYQQILGQGPKLLIQFQNNGVVDDSQLPKDRFSAERLKGVDSTLKIQPAKLEDSAVYLCASSLDLRWTEAFFGQGTRLTVV.

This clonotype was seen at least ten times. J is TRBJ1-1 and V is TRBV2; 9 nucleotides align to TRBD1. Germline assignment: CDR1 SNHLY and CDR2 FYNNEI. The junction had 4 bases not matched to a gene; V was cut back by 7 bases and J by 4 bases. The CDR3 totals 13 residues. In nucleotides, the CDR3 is TGTGCCAGCACTCCGACAGGGGGCACTGAAGCTTTCTTT. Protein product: CASTPTGGTEAFF.

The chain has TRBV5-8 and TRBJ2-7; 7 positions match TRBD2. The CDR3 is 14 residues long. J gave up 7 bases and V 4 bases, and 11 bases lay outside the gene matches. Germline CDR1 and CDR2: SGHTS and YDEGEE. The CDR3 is CASSARGFGGEQYF. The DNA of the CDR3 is TGTGCCAGCAGCGCGAGGGGCTTCGGGGGGGAGCAGTACTTC.

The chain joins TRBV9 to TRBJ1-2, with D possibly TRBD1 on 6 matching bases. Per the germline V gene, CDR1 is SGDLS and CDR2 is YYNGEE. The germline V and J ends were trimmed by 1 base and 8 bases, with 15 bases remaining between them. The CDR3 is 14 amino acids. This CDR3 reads CASSVSPRDNGYTF. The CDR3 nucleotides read TGTGCCAGCAGCGTATCTCCGCGGGACAACGGCTACACCTTC.

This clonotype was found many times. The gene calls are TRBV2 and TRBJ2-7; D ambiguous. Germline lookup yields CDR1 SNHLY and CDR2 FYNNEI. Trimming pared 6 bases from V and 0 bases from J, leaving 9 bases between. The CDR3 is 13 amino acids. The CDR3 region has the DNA TGTGCCAGCAGCCAAATCGTCTCCTACGAGCAGTACTTC. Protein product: CASSQIVSYEQYF.

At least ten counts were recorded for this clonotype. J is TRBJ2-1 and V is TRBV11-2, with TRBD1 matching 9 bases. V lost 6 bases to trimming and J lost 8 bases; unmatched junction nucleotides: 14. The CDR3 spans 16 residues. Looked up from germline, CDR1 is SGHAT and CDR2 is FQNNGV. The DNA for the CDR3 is TGTGCCAGCAGGTCGGTCCGGGACAGGGATACCTATGAGCAGTTCTTC. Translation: CASRSVRDRDTYEQFF.

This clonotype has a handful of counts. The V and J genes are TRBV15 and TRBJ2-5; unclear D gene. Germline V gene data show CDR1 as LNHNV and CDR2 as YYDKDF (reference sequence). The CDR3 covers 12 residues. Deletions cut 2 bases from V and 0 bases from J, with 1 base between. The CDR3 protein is CATSRYQETQYF. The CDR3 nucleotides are TGTGCCACCAGCAGATACCAAGAGACCCAGTACTTC.

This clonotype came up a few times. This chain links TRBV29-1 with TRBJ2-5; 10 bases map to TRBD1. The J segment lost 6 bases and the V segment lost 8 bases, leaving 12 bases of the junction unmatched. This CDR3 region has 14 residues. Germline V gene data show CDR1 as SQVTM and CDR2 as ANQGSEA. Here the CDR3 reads CSFNPGQGDQTQYF. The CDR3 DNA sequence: TGCAGCTTCAACCCAGGACAGGGGGACCAGACCCAGTACTTC.

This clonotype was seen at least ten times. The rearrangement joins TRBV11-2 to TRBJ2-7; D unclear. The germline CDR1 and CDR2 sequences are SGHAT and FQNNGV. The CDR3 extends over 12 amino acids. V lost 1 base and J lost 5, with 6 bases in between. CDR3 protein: CASSLVWNEQYF. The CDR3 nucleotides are TGTGCCAGCAGCTTAGTTTGGAACGAGCAGTACTTC.

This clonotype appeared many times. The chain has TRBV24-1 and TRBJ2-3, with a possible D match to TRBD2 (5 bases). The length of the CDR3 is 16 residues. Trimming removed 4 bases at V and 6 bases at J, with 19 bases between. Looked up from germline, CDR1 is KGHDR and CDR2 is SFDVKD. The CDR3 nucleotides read TGTGCCACCAGTGAGCACTCGATTACCCGAGGGGATACGCAGTATTTT. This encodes CATSEHSITRGDTQYF.

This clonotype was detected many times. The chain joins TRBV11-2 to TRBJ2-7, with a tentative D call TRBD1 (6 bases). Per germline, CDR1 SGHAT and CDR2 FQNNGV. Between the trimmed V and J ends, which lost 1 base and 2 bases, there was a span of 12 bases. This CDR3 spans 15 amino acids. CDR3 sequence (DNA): TGTGCCAGCAGCTTAGCCACAGGGAGTCCCTACGAGCAGTACTTC. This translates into CASSLATGSPYEQYF.

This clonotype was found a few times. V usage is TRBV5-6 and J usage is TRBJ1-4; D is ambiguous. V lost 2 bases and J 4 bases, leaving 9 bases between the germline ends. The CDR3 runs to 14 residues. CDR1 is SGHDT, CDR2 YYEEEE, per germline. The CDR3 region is CASSFGQINEKLFF. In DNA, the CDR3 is TGTGCCAGCAGCTTTGGCCAGATTAATGAAAAACTGTTTTTT.

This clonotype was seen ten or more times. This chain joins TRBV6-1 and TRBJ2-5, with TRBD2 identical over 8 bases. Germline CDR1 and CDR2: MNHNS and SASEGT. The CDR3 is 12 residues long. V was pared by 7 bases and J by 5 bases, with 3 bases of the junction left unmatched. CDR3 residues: CASTRGGETQYF. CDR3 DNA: TGTGCCAGCACCCGCGGGGGGGAGACCCAGTACTTC.

The CDR3 sequence: CASSEGQGASNEQFF. The CDR3 DNA is TGTGCCAGCAGCGAAGGACAGGGGGCTTCCAATGAGCAGTTCTTC. This chain uses TRBV11-2 with TRBJ2-1, with 11 bases fitting TRBD1. This CDR3 has 15 residues. From germline, CDR1 is SGHAT and CDR2 FQNNGV. Trimming removed 5 bases from V and 6 bases from J; junction bases left unmatched: 6.

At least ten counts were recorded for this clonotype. The DNA for the CDR3 is TGTGCCAGCTCACCACCGGCGGGAGGGTCGGGAAATGAGCAGTTCTTC. It encodes CASSPPAGGSGNEQFF. The chain links TRBV18 to TRBJ2-1; 9 nucleotides align to TRBD2. CDR1 is KGHSH, CDR2 LQKENI, per germline. The V and J ends lost 0 bases and 7 bases, in that order; junction bases with no gene match: 7. The CDR3 contains 16 residues.